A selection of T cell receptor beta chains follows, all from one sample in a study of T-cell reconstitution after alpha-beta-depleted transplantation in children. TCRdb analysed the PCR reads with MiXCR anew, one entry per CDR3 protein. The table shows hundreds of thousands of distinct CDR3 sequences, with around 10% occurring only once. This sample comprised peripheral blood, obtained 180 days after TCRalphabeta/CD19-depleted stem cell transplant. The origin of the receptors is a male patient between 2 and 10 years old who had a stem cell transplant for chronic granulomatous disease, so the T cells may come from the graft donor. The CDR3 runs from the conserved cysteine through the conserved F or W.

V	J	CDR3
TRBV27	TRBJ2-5	CASSRRVQETQYF
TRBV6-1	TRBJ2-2	CASSRTGKETGELFF
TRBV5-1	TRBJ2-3	CASSGGNARTDTQYF
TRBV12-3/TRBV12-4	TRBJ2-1	CASSQPTGGLYNEQFF
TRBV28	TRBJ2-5	CASSLWLAGKETQYF
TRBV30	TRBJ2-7	CAWSVLAGGSYEQYF
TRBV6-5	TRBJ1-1	CASSRGSEAFF
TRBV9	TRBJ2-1	CASSVNNEQFF
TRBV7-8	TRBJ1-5	CASSLVNWTQPQHF
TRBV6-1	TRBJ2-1	CASSPSGRPGDEQFF
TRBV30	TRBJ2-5	CAWSVRLGKETQYF
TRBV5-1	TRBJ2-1	CASSLTRGRDYNEQFF
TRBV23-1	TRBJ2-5	CASTRGTQQETQYF
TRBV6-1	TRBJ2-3	CASGERGSTDTQYF
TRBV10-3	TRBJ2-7	CAISEPGHVYEQYF
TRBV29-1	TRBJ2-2	CSSRVGLNTGELFF
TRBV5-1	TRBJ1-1	CASSFSIGNTEAFF
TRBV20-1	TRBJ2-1	CSAPKREAGNEQFF
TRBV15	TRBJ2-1	CATSRDQAGGAYNEQFF
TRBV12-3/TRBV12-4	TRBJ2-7	CASSFGGYSSYEQYF
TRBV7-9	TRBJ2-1	CASSLPGIEQFF
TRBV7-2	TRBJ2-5	CASSFGAGLSLETQYF
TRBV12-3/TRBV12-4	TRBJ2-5	CASSFYRGSWETQYF
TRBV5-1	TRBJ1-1	CASRKLGQGASTEAFF